This record looks at one TCR beta chain sequence and its context. Its antigen is unidentified. The CDR3 covers 14 residues. V gave up 3 bases and J gave up 5 bases, with 12 bases separating them. CDR1 and CDR2 (germline): LNHDA, SQIVND (reference sequence). TCRdb analysed the 5' RACE reads with MiXCR anew, one entry per CDR3 protein. The sample includes roughly 400,000 distinct CDR3 sequences, around 17% of them seen just once. The entry originates in a study of T-cell memory formation after mild COVID-19. Looking at the study overall: Each donor largely had its own TCR clusters.

General observations from the study: Among clones contracting day 15 to 85, CD4/CD8 was balanced, whereas later expanders leaned CD4+. Contracting CD4+ clones sat mainly in CM and EM; CD8+ in EMRA. That cross-reactive memory joined was suggested by some responding clones appearing in pre-infection memory.

The receptor was isolated from a man aged 18 to 30 who had mild COVID-19 (a few samples of this study predate the infection). Cell type and time point are not known. V usage is TRBV19 and J usage is TRBJ2-3; a possible D gene is TRBD1 (6 bases). Material: PBMCs or a T cell subset sorted from them (not recorded which). This CDR3 is CASSILGALDTQYF. For the CDR3, the DNA is TGTGCCAGTAGTATTCTGGGGGCCCTAGATACGCAGTATTTT. Using reference TRBV19 and TRBJ2-3 for the parts outside the CDR3, the full variable domain is DGGITQSPKYLFRKEGQNVTLSCEQNLNHDAMYWYRQDPGQGLRLIYYSQIVNDFQKGDIAEGYSVSREKKESFPLTVTSAQKNPTAFYLCASSILGALDTQYFGPGTRLTVL.